The clone carrying this TCR beta chain was counted between two and nine times. The record originates from a study of blood T cells in healthy people across ages. Alongside a J-beta primer mix, a sample-barcoded 5' primer served in a second PCR lasting roughly 7 to 11 cycles. TCRdb independently ran MiXCR on the 5' RACE reads; one entry per CDR3 protein. The table shows 650,000 to 1,000,000 distinct CDR3 sequences, with more than 35% occurring only once. Losses at the gene ends were 8 bases for V and 9 bases for J; bases not matched to a gene: 6. CDR3 length: 11 amino acids. Germline assignment: CDR1 MNHEY and CDR2 SVGEGT.

The chain combines TRBV6-2 or TRBV6-3 with TRBJ1-2; 7 nucleotides line up with TRBD1. This receptor was identified in an elderly man in good health. Material for sequencing was blood. In nucleotides, the CDR3 is TGTGCCAGCGGACAGGCTCGGAGCTACACCTTC. Its translation: CASGQARSYTF.